The 15 T cell receptor beta chains listed next were all sequenced from one sample in a study of shared clonotypes between healthy human individuals. Assay used: immunoSEQ multiplex PCR; TCRdb lists only in-frame clones, some missing. The sample has 2 million to 2.5 million clones; approximately 94% are singletons. The sample taken for sequencing was naive CD4+ T cells sorted from blood. Subset denoted: CD45RA+ positively selected. Receptors originate from a man aged 18 to 35 in good health.

The chain employs TRBV11-2 and TRBJ1-4; possible D gene TRBD1, 6 bases. Germline V gene sequence: CDR1 SGHAT, CDR2 FQNNGV. V was cut by 6 bases and J by 8 bases, with 19 bases left in between. This CDR3 contains 15 residues. The CDR3 sequence is CASSPQGQGREKLFF. CDR3 nucleotide sequence: TGTGCCAGCAGTCCCCAGGGCCAGGGGAGAGAAAAACTGTTTTTT.

The J gene is TRBJ2-4, the V gene TRBV19; D remains ambiguous. V lost 0 bases and J lost 7, with 4 bases in between. The CDR3 is 12 amino acids. CDR1 and CDR2 (germline): LNHDA, SQIVND (reference sequence). CDR3: CASSIDGNIQYF. The CDR3 DNA reads as TGTGCCAGTAGTATAGATGGTAACATTCAGTACTTC.

This sequence joins TRBV30 and TRBJ2-3; TRBD2 matches 8 bases. The CDR3 runs 13 residues. Germline V gene data show CDR1 as GTSNPN and CDR2 as SVGIG (reference sequence). J gave up 5 bases and V 4 bases, and 5 bases lay outside the gene matches. The CDR3 here is CAWTPGGVDTQYF. CDR3 nucleotides: TGTGCCTGGACCCCCGGGGGGGTAGATACGCAGTATTTT. Full variable domain (missing parts from reference TRBV30 and TRBJ2-3): SQTIHQWPATLVQPVGSPLSLECTVEGTSNPNLYWYRQAAGRGLQLLFYSVGIGQISSEVPQNLSASRPQDRQFILSSKKLLLSDSGFYLCAWTPGGVDTQYFGPGTRLTVL.

The chain is built from TRBV7-2 and TRBJ2-5; D uncertain. The germline V and J ends were trimmed by 3 bases and 5 bases, with 4 bases remaining between them. Per germline, CDR1 SGHTA and CDR2 FQGNSA. The CDR3 has 11 amino acids. CDR3 amino acids: CASSFWETQYF. DNA of the CDR3: TGTGCCAGCAGCTTCTGGGAGACCCAGTACTTC. Supplemented by reference TRBV7-2 and TRBJ2-5, the full variable domain reads GAGVSQSPSNKVTEKGKDVELRCDPISGHTALYWYRQSLGQGLEFLIYFQGNSAPDKSGLPSDRFSAERTGGSVSTLTIQRTQQEDSAVYLCASSFWETQYFGPGTRLLVL.

The gene calls are TRBV7-3 and TRBJ2-7; 7 bases match TRBD2. Trimming at V came to 5 bases and at J to 0 bases, leaving 1 base not matched to a gene. This CDR3 has 13 residues. The germline V gene has CDR1 SGHTA and CDR2 FQGTGA. The CDR3 DNA sequence: TGTGCCAGCAGCCGGGACTACTCCTACGAGCAGTACTTC. It specifies CASSRDYSYEQYF.

This chain joins TRBV2 and TRBJ2-2; D gene ambiguous. The germline gives CDR1 SNHLY, CDR2 FYNNEI. There are 16 residues in the CDR3. Trimming took off 3 bases at V and 0 bases at J, with 11 bases between the two ends. The CDR3 nucleotides read TGTGCCAGCAGTGATATTGGAGCCTCGAACACCGGGGAGCTGTTTTTT. Translated: CASSDIGASNTGELFF. Using reference TRBV2 and TRBJ2-2 for the parts outside the CDR3, the full variable domain is EPEVTQTPSHQVTQMGQEVILRCVPISNHLYFYWYRQILGQKVEFLVSFYNNEISEKSEIFDDQFSVERPDGSNFTLKIRSTKLEDSAMYFCASSDIGASNTGELFFGEGSRLTVL.

The CDR3 reads CASSPYLLNTEAFF. CDR3 in DNA: TGTGCCAGCAGCCCGTATTTGCTAAACACTGAAGCTTTCTTT. The chain is built from TRBV5-5 and TRBJ1-1, with D uncertain. The germline V gene has CDR1 SGHKS and CDR2 YYEKEE (reference sequence). The CDR3 is 14 residues long. V shed 4 bases and J shed 2 bases, with 12 bases lying between them. The variable domain in full, completed from reference TRBV5-5 and TRBJ1-1, reads DAGVTQSPTHLIKTRGQQVTLRCSPISGHKSVSWYQQVLGQGPQFIFQYYEKEERGRGNFPDRFSARQFPNYSSELNVNALLLGDSALYLCASSPYLLNTEAFFGQGTRLTVV.

About this clone: This sample includes further DNA sequences coding for the same CDR3. The chain uses TRBV5-1 and TRBJ2-5; TRBD2 matches 11 bases. Germline lookup yields CDR1 SGHRS and CDR2 YFSETQ. After removal of 5 bases from V and 5 bases from J, the junction contained 5 bases not matched to a gene. CDR3 length: 14 amino acids. CDR3 sequence (DNA): TGCGCCAGCAGTACTAGCGGGAGTGGCGAGACCCAGTACTTC. Protein sequence: CASSTSGSGETQYF.

The chain recombines TRBV25-1 with TRBJ2-7; 7 bases agree with TRBD1. Germline V CDR1 and CDR2: MGHDK, SYGVNS. V lost 1 base, J lost 1 base, and 4 bases stayed unmatched. The CDR3 length is 15 residues. The CDR3 spells CASSELGQESYEQYF. In DNA form, the CDR3 reads TGTGCCAGCAGTGAATTAGGACAGGAATCCTACGAGCAGTACTTC.

CDR3 in DNA: TGTGCCAGCTCAACGCGTCAAGAGACCCAGTACTTC. As protein: CASSTRQETQYF. V usage is TRBV18 and J usage is TRBJ2-5; no clear D gene. Germline loops: CDR1 KGHSH, CDR2 LQKENI. Trimming took 5 bases from V and 2 from J, leaving 6 bases between them. The CDR3 is 12 residues long.

In its sample, this clone was seen once. The chain uses TRBV6-5 and TRBJ2-4; D tentatively fits TRBD1 or TRBD2 (5 bases each). V shed 2 bases and J shed 9 bases, with 11 bases lying between them. From germline, CDR1 is MNHEY and CDR2 SVGAGI. CDR3 length: 13 amino acids. The CDR3 DNA reads TGTGCCAGCAGTTACGCCCAGAGGGGCATTCAGTACTTC. It specifies CASSYAQRGIQYF.

A word on this clone: The sample carries other DNA sequences with the same CDR3. The chain links TRBV18 to TRBJ2-5; D is possibly TRBD1 (5 bases). The CDR3 loop spans 13 amino acids. Trimming cost V 4 bases and J 2 bases, with 8 bases left between them. Germline V gene data show CDR1 as KGHSH and CDR2 as LQKENI. In DNA, the CDR3 is TGTGCCAGCTCACGGGGCGAACAAGAGACCCAGTACTTC. This sequence encodes CASSRGEQETQYF.

V usage is TRBV4-1 and J usage is TRBJ2-5, with D perhaps TRBD1 (6 bases). Between the trimmed V and J ends, which lost 1 base and 5 bases, there was a span of 14 bases. The length of the CDR3 is 15 residues. The germline gives CDR1 MGHRA, CDR2 YSYEKL. CDR3 DNA sequence: TGCGCCAGCAGCCAAGTAACAGGGTTTCAGGAGACCCAGTACTTC. Amino acids: CASSQVTGFQETQYF.

The chain has TRBV5-4 and TRBJ2-5, with 7 positions matching TRBD2. The V segment lost 4 bases and the J segment 3 bases; nucleotides outside the gene matches: 6. The CDR3 is 14 amino acids. CDR1 is SGHNT, CDR2 YYREEE, per germline (reference sequence). The CDR3 loop is CASSPTSVEETQYF. For the CDR3, the DNA is TGTGCCAGCAGCCCAACTAGCGTTGAAGAGACCCAGTACTTC.

This clone appeared a single time. The chain recombines TRBV6-1 with TRBJ2-1; 8 nucleotides match TRBD1. Unmatched junction bases numbered 18, after V lost 5 bases and J lost 15 bases. The germline V gene has CDR1 MNHNS and CDR2 SASEGT. There are 15 residues in the CDR3. The CDR3 nucleotides read TGTGCCAGCAGTAGGCCGGGACAGGAGGCGATTAGTTTGTTCTTC. Encoded protein: CASSRPGQEAISLFF.